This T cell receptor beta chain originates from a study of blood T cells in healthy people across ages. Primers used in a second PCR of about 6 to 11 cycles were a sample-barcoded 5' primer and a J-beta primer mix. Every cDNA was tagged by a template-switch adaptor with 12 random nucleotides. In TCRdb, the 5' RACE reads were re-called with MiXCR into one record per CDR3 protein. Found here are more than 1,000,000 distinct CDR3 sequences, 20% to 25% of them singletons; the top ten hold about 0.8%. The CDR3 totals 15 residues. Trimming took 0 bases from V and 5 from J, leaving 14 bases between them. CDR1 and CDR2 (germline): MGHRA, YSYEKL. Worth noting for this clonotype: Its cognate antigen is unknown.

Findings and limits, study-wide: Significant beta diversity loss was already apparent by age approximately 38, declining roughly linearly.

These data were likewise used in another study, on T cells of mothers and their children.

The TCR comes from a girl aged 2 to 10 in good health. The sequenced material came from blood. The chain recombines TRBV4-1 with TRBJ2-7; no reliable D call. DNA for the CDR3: TGCGCCAGCAGCCAAGATGGGCTAGGAGCTGACGAGCAGTACTTC. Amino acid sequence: CASSQDGLGADEQYF.